The 5 T cell receptor beta chains below come from one sample, sequenced in a study of T cells in localized non-small cell lung cancer. Profiled with immunoSEQ multiplex PCR; TCRdb holds only in-frame clones, not every one. Of 2,500 or so clones in the sample, roughly a third were seen once. Material: lung tumor tissue, obtained before any cancer treatment. These receptors all come from a female donor older than 55 with stage II lung adenocarcinoma.

The rearrangement links TRBV19 to TRBJ2-3; 8 nucleotides agree with TRBD2. The CDR3 runs 18 residues. With 6 bases clipped from V and 0 bases from J, the junction kept 14 bases outside the gene matches. Per the germline V gene, CDR1 is LNHDA and CDR2 is SQIVND (reference sequence). The CDR3 loop is CASSTNPSKRGSTDTQYF. DNA of the CDR3: TGTGCCAGTAGCACAAACCCTTCTAAGCGGGGGAGCACAGATACGCAGTATTTT.

By share of the sample, this clone is medium-sized. The CDR3 reads CASSRYAPGLAGLQETQYF. The DNA for the CDR3 is TGTGCCAGCAGCCGATACGCCCCAGGGCTAGCGGGGTTACAAGAGACCCAGTACTTC. This rearrangement joins TRBV6-8 to TRBJ2-5; TRBD2 matches 9 bases. Germline values: CDR1 MNHGY, CDR2 SAAAGT. CDR3 size: 19 residues. V shed 6 bases and J 2 bases; nucleotides not matched to a gene: 19.

This rearrangement joins TRBV14 to TRBJ2-1; no clear D gene. This CDR3 spans 13 amino acids. Germline assignment: CDR1 SGHDN and CDR2 FVKESK. The V end was cut by 0 bases, the J end by 6 bases, with 6 bases between. As DNA, the CDR3 is TGTGCCAGCAGCCAAGATTTGGGCAATGAGCAGTTCTTC. The encoded protein is CASSQDLGNEQFF.

This clone was seen more than once but under ten times. The chain employs TRBV10-3 and TRBJ2-2, with 9 bases that match TRBD1. CDR3 size: 19 residues. V was pared by 0 bases and J by 4 bases, with 12 bases of the junction left unmatched. From germline, CDR1 is ENHRY and CDR2 SYGVKD. The CDR3 coding sequence is TGTGCCATCAGTGAGTCGTTGGGACAGGGCTATAACCCCACCGGGGAGCTGTTTTTT. It yields the protein CAISESLGQGYNPTGELFF.

By sample share, this clone is medium-sized. The chain links TRBV6-8 to TRBJ1-2; 10 nucleotides line up with TRBD1. The junction had 13 bases not matched to a gene; V was cut back by 6 bases and J by 3 bases. The CDR3 is made up of 17 amino acids. Germline V lookup: CDR1 MNHGY, CDR2 SAAAGT. CDR3 sequence (DNA): TGTGCCAGCAGCCAGGGACAGGGGAGCCGTCTGGACTATGGCTACACCTTC. This encodes CASSQGQGSRLDYGYTF.